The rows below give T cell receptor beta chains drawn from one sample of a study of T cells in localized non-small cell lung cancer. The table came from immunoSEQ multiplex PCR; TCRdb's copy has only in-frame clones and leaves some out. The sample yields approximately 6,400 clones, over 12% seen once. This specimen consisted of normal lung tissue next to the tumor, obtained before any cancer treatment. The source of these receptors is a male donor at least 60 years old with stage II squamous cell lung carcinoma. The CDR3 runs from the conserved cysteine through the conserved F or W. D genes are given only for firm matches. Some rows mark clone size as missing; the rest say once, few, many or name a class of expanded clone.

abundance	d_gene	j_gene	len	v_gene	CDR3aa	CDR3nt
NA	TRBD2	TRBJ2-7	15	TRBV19	CASSKGPAGNYEQYF	TGTGCCAGTAGTAAAGGGCCAGCGGGGAACTACGAGCAGTACTTC
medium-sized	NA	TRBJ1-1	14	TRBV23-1	CASSQERRGGEAFF	TGCGCCAGCAGCCAAGAACGAAGAGGGGGAGAAGCTTTCTTT
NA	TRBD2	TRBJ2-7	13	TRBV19	CASSPGREGEQYF	TGTGCCAGTAGTCCAGGGAGGGAGGGCGAGCAGTACTTC
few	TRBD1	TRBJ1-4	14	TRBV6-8	CAIRGTGENEKLFF	TGTGCCATCAGGGGGACAGGGGAGAACGAAAAACTGTTTTTT
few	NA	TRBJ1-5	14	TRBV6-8	CASSPGSGYQPQHF	TGTGCCAGCAGTCCTGGGTCCGGTTATCAGCCCCAGCATTTT
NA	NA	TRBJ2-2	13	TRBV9	CASSAQGPGELFF	TGTGCCAGCAGCGCACAGGGTCCCGGGGAGCTGTTTTTT
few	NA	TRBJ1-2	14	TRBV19	CASSIERGTSGYTF	TGTGCCAGTAGTATAGAGAGGGGGACGTCTGGCTACACCTTC
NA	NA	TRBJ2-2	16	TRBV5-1	CASSNSPGANTGELFF	TGCGCCAGCAGCAACTCGCCAGGGGCCAACACCGGGGAGCTGTTTTTT
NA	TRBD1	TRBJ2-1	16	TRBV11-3	CASSLRGGLGYNEQFF	TGTGCCAGCAGCTTAAGAGGGGGCCTCGGCTACAATGAGCAGTTCTTC
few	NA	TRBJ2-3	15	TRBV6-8	CASFRRNGKEDTQYF	TGTGCCAGTTTTCGCAGGAATGGGAAGGAAGATACGCAGTATTTT
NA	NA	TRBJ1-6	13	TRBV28	CASSRDGNSPLHF	TGTGCCAGCAGTCGTGACGGTAATTCACCCCTCCACTTT
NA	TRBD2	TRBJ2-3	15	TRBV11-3	CASSQGTSGAPVQYF	TGTGCCAGCAGCCAAGGGACTAGCGGGGCACCAGTTCAGTATTTT
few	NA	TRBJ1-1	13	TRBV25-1	CASKGFMNTEAFF	TGTGCCAGCAAAGGGTTCATGAACACTGAAGCTTTCTTT
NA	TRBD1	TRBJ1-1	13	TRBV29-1	CSVRQGANTEAFF	TGCAGCGTTCGACAGGGGGCGAACACTGAAGCTTTCTTT
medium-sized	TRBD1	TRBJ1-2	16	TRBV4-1	CASSQDWTGTMGGYTF	TGCGCCAGCAGCCAAGATTGGACAGGGACCATGGGGGGCTACACCTTC
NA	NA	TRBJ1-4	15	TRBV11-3	CASSVRGITNEKLFF	TGTGCCAGCAGCGTCAGGGGAATAACTAATGAAAAACTGTTTTTT
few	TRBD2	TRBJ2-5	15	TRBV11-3	CASSLGSGGAETQYF	TGTGCCAGCAGCTTAGGATCCGGGGGGGCGGAGACCCAGTACTTC
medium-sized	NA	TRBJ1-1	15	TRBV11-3	CASSLVQGWDTEAFF	TGTGCCAGCAGCTTGGTACAGGGCTGGGACACTGAAGCTTTCTTT
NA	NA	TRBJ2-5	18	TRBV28	CASSLRPHTGSPVETQYF	TGTGCCAGCAGTTTAAGACCTCATACAGGGAGCCCGGTCGAGACCCAGTACTTC
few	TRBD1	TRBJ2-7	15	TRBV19	CASSISDRGSHEQYF	TGTGCCAGTAGTATCTCCGACAGGGGAAGCCACGAGCAGTACTTC
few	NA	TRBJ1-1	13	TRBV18	CASSPGGTTEAFF	TGTGCCAGCTCACCCGGGGGGACGACTGAAGCTTTCTTT
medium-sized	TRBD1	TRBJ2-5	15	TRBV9	CASRGQGQGVETQYF	TGTGCCAGCAGGGGCCAGGGACAGGGGGTCGAGACCCAGTACTTC
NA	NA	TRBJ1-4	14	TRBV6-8	CAISQGLSDEKLFF	TGTGCCATCAGCCAGGGTCTAAGTGATGAAAAACTGTTTTTT
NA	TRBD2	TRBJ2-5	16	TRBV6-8	CASSSTSGWSRETQYF	TGTGCCAGCAGTTCGACTAGCGGGTGGAGTAGGGAGACCCAGTACTTC
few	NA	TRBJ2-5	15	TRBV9	CASSSSNGYRETQYF	TGTGCCAGCAGCAGCTCTAACGGCTACCGAGAGACCCAGTACTTC
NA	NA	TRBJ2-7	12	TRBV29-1	CSVAVSSYEQYF	TGCAGCGTTGCGGTAAGCTCCTACGAGCAGTACTTC
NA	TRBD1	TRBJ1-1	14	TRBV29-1	CSGGTGGEYTEAFF	TGCAGCGGAGGGACAGGGGGCGAATACACTGAAGCTTTCTTT
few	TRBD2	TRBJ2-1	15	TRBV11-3	CASSLTSGRAGEQFF	TGTGCCAGCAGCCTGACTAGCGGGAGGGCCGGTGAGCAGTTCTTC
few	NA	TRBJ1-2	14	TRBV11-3	CASSLDRPNYGYTF	TGTGCCAGCAGCTTAGATAGGCCGAACTATGGCTACACCTTC
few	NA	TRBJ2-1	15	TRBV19	CASSTFKAGYNEQFF	TGTGCCAGTAGTACTTTTAAAGCAGGGTACAATGAGCAGTTCTTC
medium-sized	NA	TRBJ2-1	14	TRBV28	CASIMSSGAGEQFF	TGTGCCAGCATAATGTCATCGGGGGCGGGTGAGCAGTTCTTC
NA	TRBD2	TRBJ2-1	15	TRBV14	CASSQEGLAVAEQFF	TGTGCCAGCAGCCAAGAGGGACTAGCGGTCGCTGAGCAGTTCTTC
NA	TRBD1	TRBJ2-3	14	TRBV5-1	CASRLDRGLDTQYF	TGCGCCAGCAGATTAGACAGGGGGCTAGATACGCAGTATTTT
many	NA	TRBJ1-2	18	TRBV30	CAWSAPTSWDFENYGYTF	TGTGCCTGGAGTGCCCCCACCTCATGGGACTTTGAGAACTATGGCTACACCTTC
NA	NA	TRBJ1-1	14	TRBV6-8	CASSSSSRGSEAFF	TGTGCCAGCAGTTCTTCCTCGCGAGGATCTGAAGCTTTCTTT
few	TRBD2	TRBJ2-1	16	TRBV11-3	CASSLGSAGGSDEQFF	TGTGCCAGCAGCTTAGGATCGGCGGGGGGCTCCGATGAGCAGTTCTTC
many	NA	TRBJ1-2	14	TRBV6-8	CASRMERGSYGYTF	TGTGCCAGCAGGATGGAGAGGGGGAGCTATGGCTACACCTTC
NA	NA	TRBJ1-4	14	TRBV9	CASSDSYRDEKLFF	TGTGCCAGCAGCGACTCGTATAGGGATGAAAAACTGTTTTTT
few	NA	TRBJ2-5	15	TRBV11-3	CASSPDGHYQETQYF	TGTGCCAGCAGCCCTGATGGGCATTACCAAGAGACCCAGTACTTC
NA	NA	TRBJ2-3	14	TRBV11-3	CASSLDLASDTQYF	TGTGCCAGCAGCTTAGACCTAGCGTCAGATACGCAGTATTTT
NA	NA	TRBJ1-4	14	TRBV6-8	CASRPTVPGGKLFF	TGTGCCAGCAGGCCGACAGTCCCGGGTGGAAAACTGTTTTTT
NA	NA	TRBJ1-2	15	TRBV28	CASSYPAGSGYGYTF	TGTGCCAGCAGTTACCCCGCCGGATCGGGATATGGCTACACCTTC
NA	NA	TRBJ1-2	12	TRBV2	CASSLGRNGYTF	TGTGCCAGCAGCCTGGGAAGGAATGGCTACACCTTC